These 20 T cell receptor beta chains were sequenced from one sample in a study of T cell changes during pregnancy in multiple sclerosis. The assay was immunoSEQ multiplex PCR, and TCRdb's table has in-frame clones only and misses some. The data contain around 30,000 clones, 87% of them singletons. The sequencing here drew on CD8+ T cells from peripheral blood mononuclear cells, taken before pregnancy. These receptors all stem from a female donor with multiple sclerosis, enrolled in a pregnancy study.

This clone was observed a handful of times. This chain connects TRBV6-6 to TRBJ1-2, with D possibly TRBD1 on 5 matching bases. The CDR3 is 14 residues long. CDR1 is MNHNY, CDR2 SVGAGI, per germline (reference sequence). V was cut by 0 bases and J by 8 bases, with 13 bases left in between. The DNA of the CDR3 is TGTGCCAGCAGTTACTCGGAGGGGACGCGAGGCTACACCTTC. It encodes CASSYSEGTRGYTF.

This clone was observed once. The chain employs TRBV29-1 and TRBJ1-2; D is perhaps TRBD1 (5 bases). V was trimmed by 6 bases and J by 2 bases, leaving 19 bases between them. This CDR3 is built from 15 residues. Looked up from germline, CDR1 is SQVTM and CDR2 is ANQGSEA. The CDR3 loop is CSVPLETDKNYGYTF. DNA of the CDR3: TGCAGCGTCCCTCTAGAGACAGATAAAAACTATGGCTACACCTTC.

J is TRBJ2-5 and V is TRBV7-6; 11 nucleotides agree with TRBD2. The CDR3 is 15 residues long. Looked up from germline, CDR1 is SGHVS and CDR2 is FNYEAQ. The ends lost 3 bases at V and 1 base at J; junction bases unmatched: 1. The CDR3 DNA sequence: TGTGCCAGCAGCTTCGGGACTAGCGGCCAAGAGACCCAGTACTTC. This codes for CASSFGTSGQETQYF.

The rearrangement uses TRBV5-1 and TRBJ2-7; 10 positions agree with TRBD2. With 2 bases clipped from V and 4 bases from J, the junction kept 3 bases outside the gene matches. Per the germline V gene, CDR1 is SGHRS and CDR2 is YFSETQ. This CDR3 is built from 14 residues. CDR3 nucleotide sequence: TGCGCCAGCAGCTTCCTAGCGGGAGAATACGAGCAGTACTTC. This gives the protein CASSFLAGEYEQYF.

The chain has TRBV28 and TRBJ1-2; 7 bases match TRBD1. Germline V gene lookup returns CDR1 MDHEN and CDR2 SYDVKM. The CDR3 loop spans 13 amino acids. Written as DNA, the CDR3 is TGTGCGACGGCGCAGGGGGACGTAAGTGGCTACACCTTC. It specifies CATAQGDVSGYTF.

This clone was picked up a small number of times. The V gene is TRBV6-4, the J gene TRBJ2-3; a possible D gene is TRBD1 (5 bases). This CDR3 spans 13 amino acids. V lost 4 bases, J lost 1 base, and 6 bases lay in between. Germline V CDR1 and CDR2: MRHNA, SNTAGT. The CDR3 DNA sequence: TGTGCCAGCAGTGTAGGGGGCACAGATACGCAGTATTTT. Translation gives CASSVGGTDTQYF.

This clone appeared many times. The chain employs TRBV5-5 and TRBJ2-1, with 9 bases that match TRBD1. The V gene end was trimmed by 3 bases and the J gene end by 5 bases; junction bases not matched to a gene: 6. Looked up from germline, CDR1 is SGHKS and CDR2 is YYEKEE (reference sequence). There are 15 residues in the CDR3. Here the CDR3 reads CASSSGQGRHNEQFF. CDR3 in DNA: TGTGCCAGCAGCTCGGGACAGGGAAGACACAATGAGCAGTTCTTC.

The chain recombines TRBV30 with TRBJ1-3, with TRBD1 identical over 9 bases. The CDR3 length is 14 residues. Per the germline V gene, CDR1 is GTSNPN and CDR2 is SVGIG (reference sequence). The V gene end was trimmed by 0 bases and the J gene end by 4 bases; junction bases not matched to a gene: 1. The CDR3 nucleotides read TGTGCCTGGAGTGTAGGGACAGGGGGAAACACCATATATTTT. Its protein product is CAWSVGTGGNTIYF.

The chain employs TRBV7-2 and TRBJ2-1; 10 bases fit TRBD2. J gave up 9 bases and V 2 bases, and 1 base lay outside the gene matches. The CDR3 length is 13 residues. Germline V gene data show CDR1 as SGHTA and CDR2 as FQGNSA. This CDR3 reads CASSLLAGVEQFF. The CDR3 DNA is TGTGCCAGCAGCTTACTAGCGGGAGTTGAGCAGTTCTTC.

This sequence joins TRBV19 and TRBJ1-1, with D perhaps matching TRBD1 (5 bases). The CDR3 covers 15 residues. Trimming took 7 bases from V and 4 from J, leaving 19 bases between them. CDR1 is LNHDA, CDR2 SQIVND, per germline (reference sequence). CDR3 in DNA: TGTGCCAGTAACCATCCACCGGGGAGGGGCACTGAAGCTTTCTTT. This codes for CASNHPPGRGTEAFF.

The chain couples TRBV27 to TRBJ2-7; D is unresolved. This CDR3 comprises 13 residues. The ends were cut back, 0 bases at V and 5 bases at J, with 8 bases in the middle. The V gene's germline CDR1 is MNHEY and CDR2 SMNVEV (reference sequence). The CDR3 region has the DNA TGTGCCAGCAGTTTATCGTTAGGAGACGAGCAGTACTTC. Amino acid sequence: CASSLSLGDEQYF.

The rearrangement links TRBV9 to TRBJ2-3; a weak D match, TRBD2 (5 bases). CDR3 length: 15 amino acids. Trimming shortened V by 3 bases and J by 2 bases, and 13 bases separated the two germline ends. Germline V CDR1 and CDR2: SGDLS, YYNGEE. The chain's CDR3 is CASSAGEAFTDTQYF. CDR3 coding DNA: TGTGCCAGCAGCGCCGGGGAAGCGTTCACAGATACGCAGTATTTT.

V is TRBV5-6 and J is TRBJ2-1; D not certain. V was clipped by 0 bases and J by 4 bases, with 14 bases between them. Germline loops: CDR1 SGHDT, CDR2 YYEEEE. This CDR3 has 16 amino acids. CDR3 sequence: CASSLAVRGQYNEQFF. CDR3 sequence (DNA): TGTGCCAGCAGCTTGGCGGTTAGAGGCCAGTACAATGAGCAGTTCTTC.

This chain links TRBV30 with TRBJ2-3; D unresolved. V lost 1 base to trimming and J lost 3 bases, with 8 bases between them. Germline V gene sequence: CDR1 GTSNPN, CDR2 SVGIG (reference sequence). This CDR3 has 13 amino acids. CDR3 DNA: TGTGCCTGGAGTGGGTATCGGACAGATACGCAGTATTTT. Translating it yields CAWSGYRTDTQYF.

The CDR3 sequence is CASSPLANYGYTF. In DNA form, the CDR3 reads TGTGCCAGCAGCCCTCTAGCTAACTATGGCTACACCTTC. The chain is built from TRBV7-3 and TRBJ1-2; the D is unclear. Germline V gene sequence: CDR1 SGHTA, CDR2 FQGTGA. V lost 5 bases and J 0 bases, leaving 7 bases between the germline ends. The CDR3 is made up of 13 amino acids.

This chain connects TRBV7-3 to TRBJ2-3; D remains unclear. V was shortened by 1 base and J by 6 bases, with 14 bases between the two germline ends. The CDR3 contains 15 residues. The germline gives CDR1 SGHTA, CDR2 FQGTGA. Here the CDR3 reads CASSLIASGFDTQYF. In nucleotides, the CDR3 is TGTGCCAGCAGCTTAATAGCCTCTGGTTTCGATACGCAGTATTTT.

The chain joins TRBV15 to TRBJ1-1; 7 nucleotides match TRBD1. CDR1 LNHNV and CDR2 YYDKDF come from the germline V gene (reference sequence). V shed 3 bases and J 7 bases; nucleotides not matched to a gene: 8. The CDR3 length is 14 residues. CDR3: CATSREHTGVEAFF. DNA of the CDR3: TGTGCCACCAGCAGGGAACACACAGGGGTTGAAGCTTTCTTT.

A note on this clone: The identical CDR3 is also encoded by other nucleotide sequences in the sample. This chain connects TRBV5-4 to TRBJ1-1, with D possibly matching TRBD1 (5 bases). The CDR3 covers 14 residues. V was clipped by 2 bases and J by 5 bases, with 13 bases between them. Germline V gene lookup returns CDR1 SGHNT and CDR2 YYREEE (reference sequence). For the CDR3, the DNA is TGTGCCAGCAGCTTACGCGGACAAAGTACTGAAGCTTTCTTT. This codes for CASSLRGQSTEAFF.

The table lists this clone with a count of one. The chain recombines TRBV29-1 with TRBJ2-7; weak D call: TRBD2 (5 bases). V dropped 2 bases and J dropped 3 bases, with 20 bases sitting between them. Germline CDR1 and CDR2: SQVTM and ANQGSEA. The CDR3 runs 16 residues. This chain's CDR3 is CSVEFNPAAHRYEQYF. The CDR3 DNA reads TGCAGCGTTGAATTCAACCCAGCGGCCCACCGCTACGAGCAGTACTTC.

The chain couples TRBV30 to TRBJ1-6; a possible D gene is TRBD1 (5 bases). The V end lost 4 bases, the J end lost 10 bases, and 14 bases lay between the germline ends. This CDR3 is 13 amino acids long. The V gene's germline CDR1 is GTSNPN and CDR2 SVGIG (reference sequence). CDR3 DNA sequence: TGTGCCTGGAATAGGGGTTCTGGGTCACCCCTCCACTTT. Protein sequence: CAWNRGSGSPLHF.